These 24 T cell receptor beta chains share one sample of origin, sequenced in a study of T-cell reconstitution after alpha-beta-depleted transplantation in children. Construction of the TCRbeta library involved unique molecular identifiers. A single record per CDR3 protein comes from TCRdb applying MiXCR to the PCR reads. The profile shows more than 85,000 distinct CDR3 sequences, 9% to 12% of them singletons. The specimen comprised PBMCs from the stem cell graft donor, sampled from the stem cell graft. These receptors were collected from a human donor who donated a stem cell graft to a child with acute lymphoblastic leukemia.

This clonotype was seen ten or more times. The chain couples TRBV28 to TRBJ2-7; 9 positions agree with TRBD2. With V trimmed by 3 bases and J by 2 bases, 8 bases remained unmatched. In germline, CDR1 is MDHEN, CDR2 SYDVKM. This CDR3 has 16 residues. The CDR3 region has the DNA TGTGCCAGCAGTTTCGCGGGCGGGAGGGCCCCCTACGAGCAGTACTTC. It yields the protein CASSFAGGRAPYEQYF.

Ten or more counts support this clonotype. V gene TRBV27 combines with J gene TRBJ2-7; weak D call: TRBD2 (5 bases). The germline V gene encodes CDR1 MNHEY and CDR2 SMNVEV (reference sequence). The CDR3 loop spans 11 amino acids. Trimming removed 7 bases from V and 4 bases from J, with 8 bases in between. CDR3 loop: CASTSRYEQYF. The CDR3 region has the DNA TGTGCCAGCACTAGCCGGTACGAGCAGTACTTC.

This clonotype was seen repeatedly, ten times or more. The chain has TRBV7-2 and TRBJ2-7; the D call may be TRBD1 or TRBD2 (7 bases each). V was shortened by 5 bases and J by 1 base, with 12 bases between the two germline ends. This CDR3 contains 14 residues. From germline, CDR1 is SGHTA and CDR2 FQGNSA. The CDR3 DNA reads as TGTGCCAGCAGCCAGGGGGGGCTATCCTACGAGCAGTACTTC. Encoded protein: CASSQGGLSYEQYF.

At least ten counts were recorded for this clonotype. V and J are TRBV3-1 and TRBJ2-7; the D gene could be TRBD1 or TRBD2 (5 bases each). The CDR3 extends over 13 amino acids. Trimming removed 8 bases at V and 0 bases at J, with 11 bases between. CDR1 and CDR2 (germline): LGHDT, YNNKEL (reference sequence). CDR3 amino acids: CASGGGTSYEQYF. As DNA, the CDR3 is TGTGCCAGCGGTGGGGGTACCTCCTACGAGCAGTACTTC.

This clonotype was seen at least ten times. The chain combines TRBV11-2 with TRBJ1-1; no definite D call. Trimming took 0 bases from V and 11 from J, leaving 13 bases between them. The germline V gene encodes CDR1 SGHAT and CDR2 FQNNGV. The CDR3 length is 13 residues. The CDR3 coding sequence is TGTGCCAGCAGCTTAGAAAGAGGTCATGGGGCTTTCTTT. Residues: CASSLERGHGAFF.

This clonotype was recorded many times. The DNA of the CDR3 is TGTGCCAGCAGTCCCGGGACAGCTAGCACAGATACGCAGTATTTT. It is translated as CASSPGTASTDTQYF. The rearrangement links TRBV6-5 to TRBJ2-3, with 7 bases lining up with TRBD1. CDR3 length equals 15 residues. J lost 0 bases, V lost 5 bases, and 5 bases had no gene match. CDR1 and CDR2 from the germline V gene are MNHEY and SVGAGI.

This clonotype has at least ten counts. V gene TRBV29-1 combines with J gene TRBJ1-2; tentative D call: TRBD1 (5 bases). V was cut by 1 base and J by 5 bases, with 14 bases left in between. The CDR3 is 14 residues long. CDR1 is SQVTM and CDR2 is ANQGSEA in the germline V gene. The CDR3 reads CSVEVGQGGYGYTF. Here the CDR3 DNA reads TGCAGCGTTGAAGTAGGCCAGGGAGGTTATGGCTACACCTTC.

This clonotype has a count of ten or more. The V gene is TRBV12-3 or TRBV12-4, the J gene TRBJ2-7; 8 bases match TRBD1. This CDR3 contains 14 residues. V lost 6 bases and J lost 5; bases outside the gene matches: 9. DNA of the CDR3: TGTGCCAGCAGGGCCAGGGGGCCAGTGGACGAGCAGTACTTC. Its translation: CASRARGPVDEQYF.

This clonotype was seen ten or more times. The chain joins TRBV20-1 to TRBJ1-6; D may be TRBD1 (5 bases). With 4 bases removed from V and 9 bases from J, the gap between germline ends came to 13 bases. The CDR3 loop spans 13 amino acids. Germline lookup yields CDR1 DFQATT and CDR2 SNEGSKA (reference sequence). In DNA, the CDR3 is TGCAGTGCTATGGCGGGGACGGGTTCACCCCTCCACTTT. Translated: CSAMAGTGSPLHF.

This clonotype occurred many times. The chain combines TRBV20-1 with TRBJ1-2, with TRBD1 identical over 8 bases. There are 12 residues in the CDR3. The V gene's germline CDR1 is DFQATT and CDR2 SNEGSKA (reference sequence). Losses at the gene ends were 4 bases for V and 7 bases for J; bases not matched to a gene: 5. The CDR3, as DNA: TGCAGTGCTACAGGGGGCGGGAGTGGCTACACCTTC. Its translation is CSATGGGSGYTF.

This clonotype showed up many times. The V call is TRBV20-1, the J call TRBJ2-2, with 11 bases aligning to TRBD2. Trimming removed 5 bases from V and 4 bases from J; junction bases left unmatched: 9. Per germline, CDR1 DFQATT and CDR2 SNEGSKA (reference sequence). The CDR3 is made up of 16 amino acids. The CDR3 sequence: CSAPRTSGGGTGELFF. The CDR3 DNA reads as TGCAGTGCTCCAAGAACTAGCGGGGGAGGCACCGGGGAGCTGTTTTTT.

This clonotype has ten or more counts. CDR3 coding DNA: TGCGCCAGCAGCCAAGCGGGGACTGAAGCTTTCTTT. Translated, it gives CASSQAGTEAFF. This chain uses TRBV4-3 with TRBJ1-1; D unresolved. Trimming took off 1 base at V and 5 bases at J, with 5 bases between the two ends. CDR3 size: 12 residues. Per germline, CDR1 LGHNA and CDR2 YSLEER.

The chain carries TRBV28 and TRBJ1-2, with D tentatively TRBD1 (5 bases). Trimming cost V 5 bases and J 5 bases, with 12 bases left between them. The CDR3 runs 13 residues. Germline CDR1 and CDR2: MDHEN and SYDVKM. The CDR3: CASSLDRKYGYTF. The CDR3 DNA sequence: TGTGCCAGCAGTCTTGACAGAAAATATGGCTACACCTTC.

This clonotype occurred many times. The rearrangement links TRBV7-9 to TRBJ2-3; no definite D call. This CDR3 contains 14 residues. Germline loops: CDR1 SEHNR, CDR2 FQNEAQ (reference sequence). V dropped 4 bases and J dropped 0 bases, with 8 bases sitting between them. The CDR3, as DNA: TGTGCCAGCAGCTGGACCTCTAGCACAGATACGCAGTATTTT. Translation: CASSWTSSTDTQYF.

There are many counts of this clonotype. The chain has TRBV20-1 and TRBJ1-5; 8 bases line up with TRBD1. Germline V lookup: CDR1 DFQATT, CDR2 SNEGSKA (reference sequence). This CDR3 comprises 14 residues. After removal of 5 bases from V and 7 bases from J, the junction contained 10 bases not matched to a gene. CDR3: CSAQDRASMQPQHF. Here the CDR3 DNA reads TGCAGTGCTCAGGACAGGGCCTCAATGCAGCCCCAGCATTTT.

This clonotype was observed many times. The chain couples TRBV7-9 to TRBJ1-5; no reliable D call. Germline V gene data show CDR1 as SEHNR and CDR2 as FQNEAQ (reference sequence). This CDR3 comprises 15 residues. The germline V and J ends were trimmed by 2 bases and 3 bases, with 11 bases remaining between them. The CDR3 nucleotides are TGTGCCAGCAGCTTATCTCGGGGTAACAATCAGCCCCAGCATTTT. Its translation is CASSLSRGNNQPQHF.

This clonotype was observed at least ten times. The chain recombines TRBV6-2 or TRBV6-3 with TRBJ2-5; D might be TRBD1 (5 bases). This CDR3 spans 12 amino acids. Trimming pared 4 bases from V and 5 bases from J, leaving 8 bases between. The germline CDR1 and CDR2 sequences are MNHEY and SVGEGT. The CDR3 DNA reads TGTGCCAGCAGTTGGGGCTATGAGACCCAGTACTTC. It is translated as CASSWGYETQYF.

This clonotype was seen ten or more times. The V gene is TRBV7-9, the J gene TRBJ2-1; no firm D call. The germline CDR1 and CDR2 sequences are SEHNR and FQNEAQ (reference sequence). The CDR3 covers 15 residues. Deletions cut 11 bases from V and 2 bases from J, with 19 bases between. The CDR3, as DNA: TGTGCCCTCAGTCGGCGCTCTATTACCTACAATGAGCAGTTCTTC. Translation gives CALSRRSITYNEQFF.

This clonotype was seen repeatedly, ten times or more. V gene TRBV10-3 combines with J gene TRBJ2-3; 9 bases match TRBD2. J gave up 6 bases and V 0 bases, and 7 bases lay outside the gene matches. The CDR3 length is 16 residues. CDR1 ENHRY and CDR2 SYGVKD come from the germline V gene. CDR3 sequence reads: CAISESRAGGGDTQYF. The DNA for the CDR3 is TGTGCCATCAGTGAGTCGCGAGCGGGAGGAGGTGATACGCAGTATTTT.

With regard to this clonotype: This may arise from a read error, as a much more abundant clone is one base away. This chain uses TRBV12-3 or TRBV12-4 with TRBJ2-2, with 7 bases that match TRBD1. With V trimmed by 3 bases and J by 7 bases, 8 bases remained unmatched. The CDR3 loop spans 15 amino acids. CDR3 sequence reads: CASSFAPTGIGELFF. The CDR3, as DNA: TGTGCCAGCAGTTTCGCCCCGACAGGGATCGGGGAGCTGTTTTTT.

Only one count was recorded for this clonotype. The chain uses TRBV2 and TRBJ1-1; the match to TRBD1 covers 7 bases. The V gene end was trimmed by 7 bases and the J gene end by 1 base; junction bases not matched to a gene: 9. The CDR3 extends over 15 amino acids. Germline V gene lookup returns CDR1 SNHLY and CDR2 FYNNEI. CDR3 loop: CASINKRQGNTEAFF. In nucleotides, the CDR3 is TGTGCCAGCATTAATAAAAGACAGGGGAACACTGAAGCTTTCTTT.

This clonotype was counted at least ten times. The chain couples TRBV20-1 to TRBJ2-7; TRBD2 matches 10 bases. Trimming at V came to 1 base and at J to 3 bases, leaving 12 bases not matched to a gene. The CDR3 totals 17 residues. Germline lookup yields CDR1 DFQATT and CDR2 SNEGSKA (reference sequence). CDR3 sequence (DNA): TGCAGTGCTAGAGTTGGAGCTAGCGGGAGTATTATCTACGAGCAGTACTTC. This codes for CSARVGASGSIIYEQYF.

This clonotype was observed many times. The CDR3 loop reads CASHFGTEAFF. CDR3 in DNA: TGTGCCAGCCACTTTGGAACTGAAGCTTTCTTT. The chain couples TRBV12-3 or TRBV12-4 to TRBJ1-1; D ambiguous. The V end was cut by 8 bases, the J end by 5 bases, with 9 bases between. CDR3 length: 11 residues.

About this clonotype: A much larger clone differs from this one at a single base, so this may be a read error. The chain is built from TRBV7-2 and TRBJ1-1; no firm D call. The CDR3 extends over 15 amino acids. Germline V CDR1 and CDR2: SGHTA, FQGNSA. The CDR3 region has the DNA TGTTCCTCCCAGATCGGGTTGGCCATGAACACTGAAGCTTTCTTT. Protein: CSSQIGLAMNTEAFF.